This passage covers 26 T cell receptor beta chains from one sample sequenced in a study of shared clonotypes between healthy human individuals. Produced via immunoSEQ multiplex PCR; TCRdb's table is partial and in-frame only. The table has fewer than 150,000 clones, around 73% seen once. Sequences were obtained from memory CD8+ T cells sorted from blood. Regarding subset: CD45RO+ cells pooled with CCR7-negative TemRA cells. The receptors derive from a woman between 25 and 40 years old in good health.

This sequence joins TRBV2 and TRBJ2-6; possibly TRBD2 for D (5 bases). Trimming took 7 bases from V and 1 from J, leaving 8 bases between them. Germline assignment: CDR1 SNHLY and CDR2 FYNNEI. CDR3 size: 14 residues. CDR3 nucleotide sequence: TGTGCCAGCACAGCGGCTTCTGGGGCCAACGTCCTGACTTTC. Encoded protein: CASTAASGANVLTF.

CDR3 in DNA: TGTGCCACCACCAGGGACCGGTTCTACGAGCAGTACTTC. It yields the protein CATTRDRFYEQYF. The V and J genes are TRBV28 and TRBJ2-7, with D perhaps matching TRBD1 or TRBD2 (5 bases each). CDR1 is MDHEN and CDR2 is SYDVKM in the germline V gene. This CDR3 is 13 amino acids long. Trimming shortened V by 10 bases and J by 3 bases, and 16 bases separated the two germline ends.

The chain joins TRBV6-4 to TRBJ2-1; possibly TRBD1 for D (6 bases). Germline lookup yields CDR1 MRHNA and CDR2 SNTAGT. The V end was cut by 3 bases, the J end by 9 bases, with 15 bases between. This CDR3 is built from 14 residues. In nucleotides, the CDR3 is TGTGCCAGCAGTGAAGGGGACACGGCAGGTGAGCAGTTCTTC. Encoded protein: CASSEGDTAGEQFF.

The chain recombines TRBV27 with TRBJ1-1, with a possible D match to TRBD1 (6 bases). The CDR3 sequence is 15 residues long. Germline V gene lookup returns CDR1 MNHEY and CDR2 SMNVEV (reference sequence). With 6 bases removed from V and 1 base from J, the gap between germline ends came to 15 bases. CDR3 coding DNA: TGTGCCAGCAGGCCCTTGGGGGCCTCGAACACTGAAGCTTTCTTT. Protein: CASRPLGASNTEAFF.

This chain uses TRBV28 with TRBJ2-5; weak D call: TRBD1 (5 bases). CDR1 and CDR2 (germline): MDHEN, SYDVKM. Trimming took off 8 bases at V and 4 bases at J, with 20 bases between the two ends. The CDR3 spans 15 residues. CDR3 residues: CASALPRQRRETQYF. The CDR3 coding sequence is TGTGCCAGCGCCTTACCCCGACAGCGACGAGAGACCCAGTACTTC. The complete variable domain, with remaining parts taken from reference TRBV28 and TRBJ2-5, reads DVKVTQSSRYLVKRTGEKVFLECVQDMDHENMFWYRQDPGLGLRLIYFSYDVKMKEKGDIPEGYSVSREKKERFSLILESASTNQTSMYLCASALPRQRRETQYFGPGTRLLVL.

The genes are TRBV19 and TRBJ2-3; D remains ambiguous. This CDR3 has 12 residues. CDR1 and CDR2 (germline): LNHDA, SQIVND (reference sequence). V lost 5 bases, J lost 2 bases, and 5 bases lay in between. The CDR3 loop is CASSSHTDTQYF. The CDR3 DNA follows: TGTGCCAGTAGTTCCCACACAGATACGCAGTATTTT.

V is TRBV2 and J is TRBJ2-3; a weak D match, TRBD2 (6 bases). Germline V lookup: CDR1 SNHLY, CDR2 FYNNEI. V was clipped by 1 base and J by 2 bases, with 16 bases between them. This CDR3 contains 17 residues. CDR3 in DNA: TGTGCCAGCAGTGAAGGACGCCTAGCGTTATACACAGATACGCAGTATTTT. It encodes CASSEGRLALYTDTQYF.

V and J are TRBV28 and TRBJ2-5; D ambiguous. The end of the DNA fits TRBJ2-7 better, so the J call may be wrong. The germline gives CDR1 MDHEN, CDR2 SYDVKM. The CDR3 totals 13 residues. CDR3 loop: CASSSHGPYEQYF. CDR3 sequence (DNA): TGTGCCAGCAGTTCTCATGGTCCCTACGAGCAGTACTTC.

The rearrangement uses TRBV19 and TRBJ2-3; TRBD2 is a possible D gene (6 bases). Trimming shortened V by 5 bases and J by 6 bases, and 21 bases separated the two germline ends. Per the germline V gene, CDR1 is LNHDA and CDR2 is SQIVND (reference sequence). CDR3 length: 16 amino acids. The CDR3 DNA follows: TGTGCCAGTAGTGAAACTAGCTCACCCGCGGGGGATACGCAGTATTTT. Translated, it gives CASSETSSPAGDTQYF.

This clone is labeled as large. The rearrangement joins TRBV25-1 to TRBJ2-7; no definite D call. Trimming stripped 7 bases from V and 2 bases from J, with 12 bases between. Germline V gene sequence: CDR1 MGHDK, CDR2 SYGVNS. The CDR3 runs 13 residues. The CDR3 nucleotides read TGTGCCAGCATCGGGCACGACCCCTACGAGCAGTACTTC. The encoded protein is CASIGHDPYEQYF.

As concerns this clone: The junction does not match germline at one end; this may be a read error. This rearrangement joins TRBV10-3 to TRBJ1-1; TRBD1 is a possible D gene (6 bases). The CDR3 covers 14 residues. CDR1 ENHRY and CDR2 SYGVKD come from the germline V gene. The CDR3 DNA reads TGTGCCATCAGTCAGTCACAGGGCACCTCTGAAGCTTTCTTT. This gives the protein CAISQSQGTSEAFF.

The genes are TRBV7-9 and TRBJ2-4; D ambiguous. Germline V gene lookup returns CDR1 SEHNR and CDR2 FQNEAQ (reference sequence). Trimming shortened V by 5 bases and J by 0 bases, and 14 bases separated the two germline ends. CDR3 length: 16 residues. The CDR3 nucleotides read TGTGCCAGCAGCAGGCGGCGGACCGGAGCCAAAAACATTCAGTACTTC. It specifies CASSRRRTGAKNIQYF.

This sequence joins TRBV6-5 and TRBJ1-1; 7 nucleotides align to TRBD1. Germline assignment: CDR1 MNHEY and CDR2 SVGAGI. V trimming: 0 bases; J trimming: 5 bases; junction bases outside the gene matches: 6. This CDR3 is built from 15 residues. The CDR3 here is CASSYSIRGGTEAFF. CDR3 sequence (DNA): TGTGCCAGCAGTTACTCGATCAGGGGGGGTACTGAAGCTTTCTTT.

The genes are TRBV7-9 and TRBJ2-7; 9 bases are shared with TRBD2. Germline lookup yields CDR1 SEHNR and CDR2 FQNEAQ (reference sequence). CDR3 size: 15 residues. J gave up 3 bases and V 5 bases, and 8 bases lay outside the gene matches. In DNA, the CDR3 is TGTGCCAGCAGCGCCGGGACTAGCCGAAACTACGAGCAGTACTTC. It specifies CASSAGTSRNYEQYF.

The rearrangement uses TRBV14 and TRBJ2-7; tentatively, D is TRBD1 or TRBD2 (5 bases each). Germline V gene sequence: CDR1 SGHDN, CDR2 FVKESK. The CDR3 runs 17 residues. V was shortened by 1 base and J by 1 base, with 17 bases between the two germline ends. The CDR3 DNA follows: TGTGCCAGCAGCCAAGGCGTTCTAAGGGGCGGGTCCTACGAGCAGTACTTC. Protein: CASSQGVLRGGSYEQYF.

This chain connects TRBV2 to TRBJ2-7; 14 bases align to TRBD2. Trimming cost V 6 bases and J 7 bases; bases outside gene matches: 2. Germline values: CDR1 SNHLY, CDR2 FYNNEI. CDR3 length equals 13 residues. The CDR3 is CASSGTSGSEQYF. The CDR3 nucleotides read TGTGCCAGCAGCGGGACTAGCGGGAGTGAGCAGTACTTC.

There are a few counts of this clone. V gene TRBV28 combines with J gene TRBJ1-1; tentatively, D is TRBD1 (5 bases). The V gene lost 5 bases and the J gene lost 3 bases, with 10 bases spanning the gap. Germline V gene sequence: CDR1 MDHEN, CDR2 SYDVKM. This CDR3 has 13 amino acids. CDR3 sequence reads: CASSRPRDTEAFF. In nucleotides, the CDR3 is TGTGCCAGCAGTCGACCCAGGGACACTGAAGCTTTCTTT.

The CDR3 loop reads CASSPPVLWGLAGVSYEQYF. CDR3 nucleotides: TGTGCCAGCTCACCACCGGTCTTGTGGGGGCTAGCGGGAGTATCTTACGAGCAGTACTTC. The V gene is TRBV18, the J gene TRBJ2-7; 10 positions match TRBD2. CDR1 and CDR2 from the germline V gene are KGHSH and LQKENI. The junction had 18 bases not matched to a gene; V was cut back by 0 bases and J by 4 bases. The CDR3 consists of 20 residues.

The chain carries TRBV19 and TRBJ2-7, with D perhaps TRBD1 (6 bases). The CDR3 runs to 15 residues. V lost 0 bases, J lost 2 bases, and 11 bases lay in between. The germline V gene encodes CDR1 LNHDA and CDR2 SQIVND (reference sequence). Here the CDR3 reads CASSIEAGTPYEQYF. CDR3 bases: TGTGCCAGTAGTATAGAGGCCGGGACACCCTACGAGCAGTACTTC.

This clone was seen just once. The rearrangement joins TRBV11-2 to TRBJ2-5; weak D call: TRBD1 (5 bases). Matching the DNA end better, TRBJ2-7 makes the J call doubtful. CDR1 is SGHAT and CDR2 is FQNNGV in the germline V gene. The CDR3 has 17 amino acids. In DNA form, the CDR3 reads TGTGCCAGCAGCATCGCTACAGGATATGGCCCAACGTACGAGCAGTACTTC. Protein product: CASSIATGYGPTYEQYF.

This clone showed up just once. This chain links TRBV18 with TRBJ2-7, with 8 bases lining up with TRBD2. V gave up 3 bases and J gave up 3 bases; unmatched junction bases: 7. This CDR3 spans 15 amino acids. Germline loops: CDR1 KGHSH, CDR2 LQKENI. CDR3 amino acids: CASSPAGGGYYEQYF. For the CDR3, the DNA is TGTGCCAGCTCACCGGCGGGGGGCGGATACTACGAGCAGTACTTC.

The chain uses TRBV28 and TRBJ1-6; 8 bases are a match to TRBD1. In germline, CDR1 is MDHEN, CDR2 SYDVKM. The V segment lost 4 bases and the J segment 7 bases; nucleotides outside the gene matches: 3. The CDR3 runs 14 residues. CDR3 loop: CASSSGQGNSPLHF. CDR3 nucleotide sequence: TGTGCCAGCAGTTCCGGACAGGGAAATTCACCCCTCCACTTT.

V gene TRBV15 combines with J gene TRBJ1-2, with D unclear. The CDR3 contains 16 residues. Germline-derived CDR1 and CDR2 are LNHNV and YYDKDF (reference sequence). V shed 0 bases and J shed 6 bases, with 17 bases lying between them. CDR3 nucleotide sequence: TGTGCCACCAGCAGAGATGGAAGAGCACCACTTCATGGCTACACCTTC. This gives the protein CATSRDGRAPLHGYTF.

The rearrangement uses TRBV6-4 and TRBJ2-1, with 10 bases aligning to TRBD2. CDR1 and CDR2 (germline): MRHNA, SNTAGT. The junction had 9 bases not matched to a gene; V was cut back by 5 bases and J by 8 bases. The CDR3 consists of 15 residues. CDR3 nucleotides: TGTGCCAGCAGTTATCTAGCGGGGGACACGCATGAGCAGTTCTTC. Its translation: CASSYLAGDTHEQFF.

This clone was counted a few times. The chain couples TRBV7-9 to TRBJ2-1, with 8 bases fitting TRBD2. V lost 5 bases to trimming and J lost 5 bases; unmatched junction nucleotides: 5. Germline assignment: CDR1 SEHNR and CDR2 FQNEAQ (reference sequence). The CDR3 has 14 residues. CDR3 sequence reads: CASSEAGANNEQFF. For the CDR3, the DNA is TGTGCCAGCAGCGAAGCGGGAGCAAACAATGAGCAGTTCTTC.

CDR3 protein: CASSQTGVNEQFF. CDR3 nucleotide sequence: TGTGCCAGCAGTCAAACAGGGGTCAATGAGCAGTTCTTC. The chain couples TRBV4-2 to TRBJ2-1; 7 bases are shared with TRBD1. With 6 bases clipped from V and 6 bases from J, the junction kept 5 bases outside the gene matches. CDR1 is LGHNA and CDR2 is YNFKEQ in the germline V gene. The CDR3 extends over 13 amino acids.